A selection of T cell receptor beta chains follows, all from one sample in a study of shared clonotypes between healthy human individuals. The protocol was immunoSEQ multiplex PCR, while the TCRdb copy is restricted to in-frame clones and leaves out a portion. The sample gives 560,000 or so clones, roughly 96% of which show up once; approximately 0.12% is in the top ten. The sample was naive CD8+ T cells sorted from blood. Receptor source: a woman aged 25 to 39 in good health. The conserved cysteine and the conserved F or W are not part of the CDR3 here. The D gene is left open where the match is weak.

TRBV9	TRBJ1-6	NA	ASSVDLNSPLH
TRBV19	TRBJ1-1	NA	ASKYGMNTEAF
TRBV28	TRBJ1-1	NA	ASSPVGGATEAF
TRBV5-6	TRBJ2-1	NA	ASSPRPRHLSSEQF
TRBV10-1	TRBJ2-1	NA	ASSAGLGQF
TRBV13	TRBJ2-1	TRBD2	ASSEKREYNEQF
TRBV29-1	NA	NA	SVGGNSYEQY
TRBV15	TRBJ1-1	TRBD1	ATSRRSGQSNTEAF
TRBV10-2	TRBJ2-1	NA	ASSGPYNEQF
TRBV2	TRBJ1-1	NA	ASSADNTEAF
TRBV27	TRBJ2-1	NA	ASRSSLNEQF
TRBV6-1	NA	NA	ASSEGRSSSYEQY
TRBV5-1	TRBJ2-2	NA	ASSLAGRIAGELF
TRBV15	TRBJ2-1	TRBD2	ATSFRTSGSGDEQF
TRBV6-1	TRBJ1-4	NA	ASGSLRSYNEKLF
TRBV5-1	TRBJ1-4	NA	ASRTAGGLNEKLF
TRBV2	TRBJ2-7	NA	ASSGDHSYEQY
TRBV4-1	TRBJ2-6	TRBD1	ASSQPGTGEPGANVLT
TRBV7-9	TRBJ2-7	TRBD2	ASSRGLAGEGSYEQY
TRBV28	TRBJ2-7	NA	ASSLQSYEQY
TRBV9	TRBJ2-3	NA	ASSVLLGKADTQY
TRBV29-1	TRBJ2-7	TRBD1	SVEDGQGSYEQY
TRBV6-5	TRBJ2-7	NA	ASSYGVTYEQY
TRBV9	TRBJ2-1	NA	ASSRSRNEQF
TRBV7-9	TRBJ1-4	TRBD1	ASSPPGQNNEKLF
TRBV28	TRBJ2-1	NA	ASSQTGLIPDQF
TRBV6-5	TRBJ2-2	NA	ASSYWVTTGELF
TRBV7-9	TRBJ2-7	NA	ASSLAPGAEQY
TRBV28	TRBJ2-2	TRBD1	ASGPGQGKTGELF
TRBV5-6	TRBJ2-7	NA	ASSWGPSYEQY
TRBV29-1	TRBJ1-2	NA	SVEIGSPYGYT
TRBV19	TRBJ2-3	NA	ASSIGTPPDTQY
TRBV5-8	TRBJ1-1	NA	ASPGTVNTEAF
TRBV28	TRBJ2-7	NA	ASSYQGNEQY
TRBV6-5	TRBJ2-7	NA	ASGDRLSYEQY
TRBV7-6	TRBJ2-7	TRBD2	ASSLGSSGRLYEQY
TRBV27	TRBJ2-3	NA	ASSQSLGGSTDTQY
TRBV11-3	TRBJ2-7	NA	ASSSSGDEQY
TRBV16	TRBJ1-1	NA	ASSQGTANTEAF
TRBV11-1	TRBJ2-5	NA	ASSLRDVGLQGTQY
TRBV7-9	TRBJ2-5	NA	ASSYRLDSQETQY
TRBV7-9	TRBJ2-5	TRBD2	ASSTPGSSGEQY
TRBV7-8	TRBJ2-3	TRBD2	ASSSMTSESTDTQY
TRBV13	TRBJ1-2	NA	ASSYLGSPDYGYT
TRBV2	TRBJ2-1	TRBD2	ASSSSPGLASLNEQF
TRBV19	TRBJ2-2	NA	ASSGLVEYTGELF
TRBV19	TRBJ2-5	TRBD2	ASSIDREGTRETQY
TRBV7-9	TRBJ1-5	NA	ASSLGQPQPQH
TRBV2	NA	TRBD1	AGLGQGLTYEQY